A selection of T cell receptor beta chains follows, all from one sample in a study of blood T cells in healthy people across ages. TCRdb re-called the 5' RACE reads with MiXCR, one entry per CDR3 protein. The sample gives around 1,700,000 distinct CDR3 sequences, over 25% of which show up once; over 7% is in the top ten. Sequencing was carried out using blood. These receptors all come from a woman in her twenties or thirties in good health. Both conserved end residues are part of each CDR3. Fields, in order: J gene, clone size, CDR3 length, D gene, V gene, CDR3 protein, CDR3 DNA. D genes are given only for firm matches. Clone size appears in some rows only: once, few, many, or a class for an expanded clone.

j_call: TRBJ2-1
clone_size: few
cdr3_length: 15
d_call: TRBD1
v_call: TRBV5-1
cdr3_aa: CASSLAGQTHNEQFF
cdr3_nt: TGCGCCAGCAGCTTGGCGGGACAGACTCACAATGAGCAGTTCTTC

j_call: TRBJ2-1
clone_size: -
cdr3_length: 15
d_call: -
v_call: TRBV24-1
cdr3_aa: CATSDPPQGYNEQFF
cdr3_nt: TGTGCCACCAGTGACCCCCCACAGGGTTACAATGAGCAGTTCTTC

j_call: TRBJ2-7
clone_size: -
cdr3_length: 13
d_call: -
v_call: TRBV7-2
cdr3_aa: CASREYRGGEQYF
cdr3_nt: TGTGCCAGCAGAGAGTACAGGGGGGGCGAGCAGTACTTC

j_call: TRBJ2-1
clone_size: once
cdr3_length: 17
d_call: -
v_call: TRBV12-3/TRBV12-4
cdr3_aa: CASSLEAGDLSYNEQFF
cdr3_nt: TGTGCCAGCAGTTTAGAGGCTGGGGACCTCTCCTACAATGAGCAGTTCTTC

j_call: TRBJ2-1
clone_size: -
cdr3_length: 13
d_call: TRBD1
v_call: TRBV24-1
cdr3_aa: CAAEGTGINEQFF
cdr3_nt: TGTGCCGCCGAGGGGACAGGTATCAATGAGCAGTTCTTC

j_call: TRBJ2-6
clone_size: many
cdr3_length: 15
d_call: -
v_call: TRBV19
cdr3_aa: CASSIRVSGANVLTF
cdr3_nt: TGTGCCAGTAGTATAAGGGTCTCTGGGGCCAACGTCCTGACTTTC

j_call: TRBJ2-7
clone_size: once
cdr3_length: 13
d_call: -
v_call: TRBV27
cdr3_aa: CASSFGDTYEQCF
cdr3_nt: TGTGCCAGCAGTTTTGGGGATACCTACGAGCAGTGCTTC

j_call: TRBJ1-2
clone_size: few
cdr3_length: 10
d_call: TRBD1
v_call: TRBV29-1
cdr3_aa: CSGGTGGYTF
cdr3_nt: TGCAGCGGAGGGACAGGAGGCTACACCTTC

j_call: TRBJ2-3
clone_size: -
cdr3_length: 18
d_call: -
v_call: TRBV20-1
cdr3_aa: CSASRASPPTHPTDTQYF
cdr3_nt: TGCAGTGCTAGCCGGGCCTCCCCACCGACTCATCCGACAGATACGCAGTATTTT

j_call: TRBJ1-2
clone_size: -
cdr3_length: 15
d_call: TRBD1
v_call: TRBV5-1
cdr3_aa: CASSLARQGEYGYTF
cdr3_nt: TGCGCCAGCAGCTTAGCCCGACAGGGGGAGTATGGCTACACCTTC

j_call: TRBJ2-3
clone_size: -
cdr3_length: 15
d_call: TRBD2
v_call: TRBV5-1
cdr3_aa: CASSRIGGVSDTQYF
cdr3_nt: TGCGCCAGCAGCCGTATCGGGGGGGTCTCAGATACGCAGTATTTT

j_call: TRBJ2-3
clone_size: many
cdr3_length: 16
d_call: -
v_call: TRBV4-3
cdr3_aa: CASSQVALASTDTQYF
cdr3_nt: TGCGCCAGCAGCCAAGTGGCGCTAGCCTCCACAGATACGCAGTATTTT

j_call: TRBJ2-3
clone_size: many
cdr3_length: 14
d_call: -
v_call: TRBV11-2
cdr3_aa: CASSLDGPPDTQYF
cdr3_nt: TGTGCCAGCAGCTTAGACGGCCCCCCAGATACGCAGTATTTT

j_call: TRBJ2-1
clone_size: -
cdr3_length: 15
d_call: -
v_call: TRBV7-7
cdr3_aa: CASSPGLMPSGEQFF
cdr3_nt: TGTGCCAGCAGCCCCGGACTCATGCCAAGCGGTGAGCAGTTCTTC

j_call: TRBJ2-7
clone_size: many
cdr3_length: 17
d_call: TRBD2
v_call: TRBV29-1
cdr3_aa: CSVGGLAGTISSYEQYF
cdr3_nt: TGCAGCGTTGGGGGGCTAGCGGGCACTATAAGCTCCTACGAGCAGTACTTC